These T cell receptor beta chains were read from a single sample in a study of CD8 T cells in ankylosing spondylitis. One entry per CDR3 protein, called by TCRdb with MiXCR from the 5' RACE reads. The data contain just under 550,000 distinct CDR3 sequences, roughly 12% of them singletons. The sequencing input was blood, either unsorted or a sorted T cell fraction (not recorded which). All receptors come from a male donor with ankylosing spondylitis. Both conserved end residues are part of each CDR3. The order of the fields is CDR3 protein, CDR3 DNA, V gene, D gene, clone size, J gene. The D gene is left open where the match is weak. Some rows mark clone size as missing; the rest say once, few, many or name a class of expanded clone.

CSARGVGADTQYF	TGCAGTGCTAGGGGGGTAGGCGCAGATACGCAGTATTTT	TRBV20-1	-	few	TRBJ2-3
CASSLEDGGEETQYF	TGCGCCAGCAGCTTGGAGGATGGCGGGGAAGAGACCCAGTACTTC	TRBV5-1	-	few	TRBJ2-5
CASSPKQGAVGNTIYF	TGTGCCAGCAGCCCCAAACAGGGTGCAGTGGGAAACACCATATATTTT	TRBV7-8	-	few	TRBJ1-3
CASSPTLSGPNTGELFF	TGTGCCAGCTCACCCACCTTGTCCGGCCCTAACACCGGGGAGCTGTTTTTT	TRBV18	-	few	TRBJ2-2
CASSYLGSNYNEQFF	TGTGCCAGCAGTTACTTGGGGTCCAACTACAATGAGCAGTTCTTC	TRBV6-5	-	many	TRBJ2-1
CASTYKFSGRAGGEQFF	TGTGCCAGCACTTATAAATTTAGCGGGAGGGCCGGCGGTGAGCAGTTCTTC	TRBV6-5	TRBD2	once	TRBJ2-1
CAISDRGAGEQYF	TGTGCCATCAGTGATCGGGGGGCGGGTGAGCAGTACTTC	TRBV10-3	-	many	TRBJ2-7
CASSLEGGVIYEQFF	TGTGCCAGCAGCTTAGAAGGGGGCGTTATCTATGAGCAGTTCTTC	TRBV11-2	TRBD1	few	TRBJ2-1
CSARDSTSGSADTQYF	TGCAGTGCTAGAGATTCCACTAGCGGGAGTGCAGATACGCAGTATTTT	TRBV20-1	TRBD2	many	TRBJ2-3
CASSPFRTSGRSESEQFF	TGTGCCAGCAGCCCCTTTAGGACTAGCGGGAGGAGTGAGAGTGAGCAGTTCTTC	TRBV14	TRBD2	-	TRBJ2-1
CASNYLALNEQFF	TGTGCCAGCAATTACCTAGCGCTCAATGAGCAGTTCTTC	TRBV12-3/TRBV12-4	-	many	TRBJ2-1
CATSRDLVYQETQYF	TGTGCCACCAGCAGAGACCTAGTTTACCAAGAGACCCAGTACTTC	TRBV15	-	few	TRBJ2-5
CATSDLGLAGGRSSYNEQFF	TGTGCCACCAGTGATTTGGGACTAGCGGGAGGGAGGAGCTCCTACAATGAGCAGTTCTTC	TRBV24-1	TRBD2	-	TRBJ2-1
CASSTPIRYRGAPEAFF	TGTGCCAGCAGCACTCCCATCCGGTACAGGGGAGCTCCTGAAGCTTTCTTT	TRBV21-1	-	-	TRBJ1-1
CASSLGVEGEQFF	TGCGCCAGCAGCTTGGGGGTGGAGGGTGAGCAGTTCTTC	TRBV5-1	-	many	TRBJ2-1
CATSDRLTGGRSYNEQFF	TGTGCCACCAGTGACCGTTTGACAGGGGGCAGGTCCTACAATGAGCAGTTCTTC	TRBV24-1	TRBD1	few	TRBJ2-1
CATEARGGDTQYF	TGTGCCACCGAAGCGCGAGGCGGGGATACGCAGTATTTT	TRBV27	-	-	TRBJ2-3
CASSLFTSGSNEQFF	TGTGCCAGCAGCTTATTCACTAGCGGGAGTAATGAGCAGTTCTTC	TRBV7-6	TRBD2	few	TRBJ2-1
CSVLKYNEQFF	TGCAGCGTTCTTAAATACAATGAGCAGTTCTTC	TRBV29-1	-	many	TRBJ2-1
CASSPGQAYSGNTIYF	TGTGCCAGCAGCCCGGGGCAGGCGTACTCTGGAAACACCATATATTTT	TRBV7-9	-	-	TRBJ1-3
CAISEDWDRGLDTQYF	TGTGCCATCAGTGAGGACTGGGACAGGGGACTAGATACGCAGTATTTT	TRBV10-3	TRBD1	few	TRBJ2-3
CASSLQGVGGSGANVLTF	TGTGCCAGCAGCCTCCAGGGTGTTGGGGGCTCTGGGGCCAACGTCCTGACTTTC	TRBV9	-	-	TRBJ2-6
CASSATGIPRWETQYF	TGTGCCAGCAGCGCGACAGGGATACCCCGTTGGGAGACCCAGTACTTC	TRBV5-6	TRBD1	few	TRBJ2-5
CASSLAMAGGDTGELFF	TGCGCCAGCAGCTTGGCGATGGCGGGAGGAGACACCGGGGAGCTGTTTTTT	TRBV5-1	TRBD2	-	TRBJ2-2